This entry lists 16 T cell receptor beta chains sequenced from one sample in a study of primary melanoma T cells and metastatic recurrence. Clones were sequenced by immunoSEQ multiplex PCR, and TCRdb holds only the in-frame ones, with some missing. The table includes several hundred clones, less than 90% detected once. Sequencing used melanoma tumor tissue. The receptors were sampled from a human donor with melanoma.

The gene calls are TRBV6-8 and TRBJ1-2; D unresolved. With 4 bases removed from V and 2 bases from J, the gap between germline ends came to 11 bases. This CDR3 comprises 14 residues. Germline assignment: CDR1 MNHGY and CDR2 SAAAGT. CDR3: CASSLQQMNYGYTF. The CDR3 nucleotides read TGTGCCAGCAGTTTACAACAGATGAACTATGGCTACACCTTC.

The rearrangement uses TRBV11-3 and TRBJ2-2; a possible D gene is TRBD1 (6 bases). Trimming pared 5 bases from V and 5 bases from J, leaving 15 bases between. CDR3 length: 15 residues. Germline-derived CDR1 and CDR2 are SGHNT and YENEEA. CDR3 nucleotide sequence: TGTGCCAGCAGCGGTTGGGCAGGGGTTACCGGGGAGCTGTTTTTT. Amino acid sequence: CASSGWAGVTGELFF.

The chain combines TRBV6-8 with TRBJ2-1; 7 nucleotides agree with TRBD2. The V gene's germline CDR1 is MNHGY and CDR2 SAAAGT. V lost 8 bases, J lost 5 bases, and 9 bases stayed unmatched. The CDR3 sequence is 14 residues long. CDR3 loop: CASVGRGVHNEQFF. CDR3 nucleotides: TGTGCCAGCGTGGGTCGGGGGGTTCACAATGAGCAGTTCTTC.

Comment on this clone: The DNA is omitted, as the CDR3 cannot be located on it reliably, and the CDR3 follows TCRdb's listing. The chain joins TRBV1 to TRBJ1-2; TRBD1 is the table's D call and was not checked against the DNA. TRBV1 constitutes a pseudogene. Termini included, the CDR3 measures 16 amino acids. CDR3 amino acids: CASSFGRGSLLYGYTF.

Regarding this clone: One end of the junction varies from germline; a read error may be responsible. The rearrangement uses TRBV6-8 and TRBJ2-7; TRBD1 aligns across 7 bases. Germline V gene data show CDR1 as MNHGY and CDR2 as SAAAGT. The CDR3 is 15 amino acids. In DNA, the CDR3 is TGTACCAGCAGTGGGATTTGGGACAGCGCCTACGAGCAGTACTTC. It codes for CTSSGIWDSAYEQYF.

This chain connects TRBV5-1 to TRBJ2-3; perhaps TRBD1 as D (5 bases). The length of the CDR3 is 16 residues. Germline values: CDR1 SGHRS, CDR2 YFSETQ. Trimming cost V 4 bases and J 1 base, with 16 bases left between them. This chain's CDR3 is CASSTDGHLGTDTQYF. CDR3 in DNA: TGCGCCAGCAGCACTGACGGACACCTAGGCACAGATACGCAGTATTTT.

This chain joins TRBV11-3 and TRBJ1-3; no clear D. V was shortened by 2 bases and J by 0 bases, with 8 bases between the two germline ends. There are 15 residues in the CDR3. The germline gives CDR1 SGHNT, CDR2 YENEEA. CDR3 DNA: TGTGCCAGCAGCTTATCTGGCTACTCTGGAAACACCATATATTTT. Amino acids: CASSLSGYSGNTIYF.

V and J are TRBV14 and TRBJ2-1, with 10 positions matching TRBD2. This CDR3 contains 17 residues. Germline trimming cut 3 bases from V and 0 bases from J; bases unmatched to any gene: 5. Germline loops: CDR1 SGHDN, CDR2 FVKESK. DNA for the CDR3: TGTGCCAGCAGCCATTTATCTAGCGGGGGCTCCTACAATGAGCAGTTCTTC. Amino acids: CASSHLSSGGSYNEQFF. Complete variable domain (other parts from reference TRBV14 and TRBJ2-1): EAGVTQFPSHSVIEKGQTVTLRCDPISGHDNLYWYRRVMGKEIKFLLHFVKESKQDESGMPNNRFLAERTGGTYSTLKVQPAELEDSGVYFCASSHLSSGGSYNEQFFGPGTRLTVL.

CDR3 sequence (DNA): TGTGCCAGCAGCCAAGCCGGGACTAGCGGAGGATACACAGATACGCAGTATTTT. The encoded protein is CASSQAGTSGGYTDTQYF. J is TRBJ2-3 and V is TRBV11-3; 11 bases are shared with TRBD2. The germline CDR1 and CDR2 sequences are SGHNT and YENEEA. Trimming took 5 bases from V and 2 from J; bases not matched to a gene: 12. CDR3 length equals 18 residues.

J is TRBJ1-4 and V is TRBV7-1; D is unresolved. TRBV7-1 is annotated as an ORF whose role is uncertain. Trimming pared 5 bases from V and 5 bases from J, leaving 9 bases between. The CDR3 contains 13 residues. The CDR3 sequence: CASSGLSNEKLFF. The CDR3 DNA sequence: TGTGCCAGCAGCGGCCTCTCGAATGAAAAACTGTTTTTT.

The chain uses TRBV11-3 and TRBJ1-2, with no clear D. CDR1 is SGHNT and CDR2 is YENEEA in the germline V gene. The length of the CDR3 is 15 residues. Trimming removed 4 bases from V and 4 bases from J, with 16 bases in between. CDR3 protein: CASSSPVVSGYGYTF. In DNA form, the CDR3 reads TGTGCCAGCAGCTCCCCCGTTGTGTCAGGCTATGGCTACACCTTC.

The rearrangement joins TRBV19 to TRBJ2-7; perhaps TRBD2 as D (6 bases). CDR3 length: 13 residues. V was trimmed by 0 bases and J by 3 bases, leaving 6 bases between them. CDR1 and CDR2 (germline): LNHDA, SQIVND (reference sequence). CDR3 DNA sequence: TGTGCCAGTAGTATAGAGGGAGGCTACGAGCAGTACTTC. Residues: CASSIEGGYEQYF.

This sequence joins TRBV5-1 and TRBJ2-5; 7 positions agree with TRBD1. The CDR3 runs 14 residues. The V gene end was trimmed by 3 bases and the J gene end by 5 bases; junction bases not matched to a gene: 7. Germline V gene sequence: CDR1 SGHRS, CDR2 YFSETQ. The CDR3 protein is CASSSKQGHETQYF. The DNA for the CDR3 is TGCGCCAGCAGCTCGAAACAGGGGCACGAGACCCAGTACTTC. Looking up the rest from reference TRBV5-1 and TRBJ2-5 gives the full variable domain: KAGVTQTPRYLIKTRGQQVTLSCSPISGHRSVSWYQQTPGQGLQFLFEYFSETQRNKGNFPGRFSGRQFSNSRSEMNVSTLELGDSALYLCASSSKQGHETQYFGPGTRLLVL.

The chain is built from TRBV6-8 and TRBJ2-5; TRBD1 matches 8 bases. CDR1 MNHGY and CDR2 SAAAGT come from the germline V gene. Trimming removed 5 bases from V and 2 bases from J; junction bases left unmatched: 7. This CDR3 has 15 amino acids. CDR3 residues: CASSNRDRRQETQYF. The DNA of the CDR3 is TGTGCCAGCAGTAACCGGGACAGGAGACAAGAGACCCAGTACTTC.

The rearrangement joins TRBV18 to TRBJ1-5, with D uncertain. The CDR3 spans 13 residues. Germline V gene lookup returns CDR1 KGHSH and CDR2 LQKENI. V lost 5 bases and J lost 4, with 9 bases in between. The chain's CDR3 is CASSTLRNQPQHF. The CDR3 DNA reads TGTGCCAGCTCAACGCTGAGGAATCAGCCCCAGCATTTT. The full variable domain, in which reference TRBV18 and TRBJ1-5 provide the parts outside the CDR3, is NAGVMQNPRHLVRRRGQEARLRCSPMKGHSHVYWYRQLPEEGLKFMVYLQKENIIDESGMPKERFSAEFPKEGPSILRIQQVVRGDSAAYFCASSTLRNQPQHFGDGTRLSIL.

J is TRBJ2-7 and V is TRBV10-2; the D is unclear. Trimming cost V 2 bases and J 5 bases, with 10 bases left between them. Germline CDR1 WSHSY, CDR2 SAAADI. The CDR3 is made up of 13 amino acids. As DNA, the CDR3 is TGCGCCAGCAGTGAGCGTGGTCCGGACGAGCAGTACTTC. It codes for CASSERGPDEQYF.